The sample holds a few counts of the clone carrying this T cell receptor beta chain. Its antigen is unknown. The CDR3 runs 16 residues. V was pared by 2 bases and J by 4 bases, with 4 bases of the junction left unmatched. The germline V gene has CDR1 MNHEY and CDR2 SVGEGT. Time point reported: patch test 1, 2 weeks after DPC sensitization. The treatment: therapeutic diphenylcyclopropenone sensitization with weekly scalp DPC. The data were taken from a study of human T cells and chemical hapten exposure. Regarding the study as a whole: Because they had alopecia, donors may respond immunologically unlike healthy people. While controls formed fewer of them, expanded TCRs formed significantly more large CDR3 similarity clusters.

TCRdb used MiXCR to reprocess the RACE reads, holding one entry per CDR3 protein. The sample lists 340,000 or so distinct CDR3 sequences, roughly 6.9% occurring once. This chain links TRBV6-2 or TRBV6-3 with TRBJ1-5; 11 bases line up with TRBD1. The material was whole blood, obtained in connection with sensitization to the hapten diphenylcyclopropenone (DPC). This TCR derives from a young woman with alopecia areata. Some clones in this sample may be carry-over from other donors' samples. For the CDR3, the DNA is TGTGCCAGCAGTTACGCCGGACAGGGGGCGAATCAGCCCCAGCATTTT. It codes for CASSYAGQGANQPQHF.